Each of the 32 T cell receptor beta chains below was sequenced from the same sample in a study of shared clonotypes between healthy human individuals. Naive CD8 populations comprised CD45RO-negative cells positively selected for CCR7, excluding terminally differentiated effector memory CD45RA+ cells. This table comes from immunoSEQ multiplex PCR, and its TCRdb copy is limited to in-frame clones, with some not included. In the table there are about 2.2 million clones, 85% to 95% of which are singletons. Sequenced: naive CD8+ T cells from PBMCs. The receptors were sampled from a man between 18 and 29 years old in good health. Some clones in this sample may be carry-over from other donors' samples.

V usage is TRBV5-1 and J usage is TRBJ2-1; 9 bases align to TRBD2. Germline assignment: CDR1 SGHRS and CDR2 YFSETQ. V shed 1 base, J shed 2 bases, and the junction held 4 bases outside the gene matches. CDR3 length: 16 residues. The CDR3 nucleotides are TGCGCCAGCAGCTTGAGGGCGGGAGGGGCCTACAATGAGCAGTTCTTC. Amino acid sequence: CASSLRAGGAYNEQFF.

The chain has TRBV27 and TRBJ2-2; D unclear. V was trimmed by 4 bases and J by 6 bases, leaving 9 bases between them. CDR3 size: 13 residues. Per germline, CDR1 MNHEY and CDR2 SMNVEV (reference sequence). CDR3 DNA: TGTGCCAGCAGTTGGTGGTACGCCGGGGAGCTGTTTTTT. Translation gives CASSWWYAGELFF.

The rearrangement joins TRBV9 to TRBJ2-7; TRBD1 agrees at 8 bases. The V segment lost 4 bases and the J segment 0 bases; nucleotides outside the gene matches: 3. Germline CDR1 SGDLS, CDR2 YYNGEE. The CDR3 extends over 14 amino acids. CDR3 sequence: CASSPTGASYEQYF. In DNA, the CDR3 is TGTGCCAGCAGCCCGACAGGGGCCTCCTACGAGCAGTACTTC.

The CDR3 region is CASSPTSAGELFF. The CDR3 DNA reads TGTGCCAGCAGCCCGACTAGTGCCGGGGAGCTGTTTTTT. The chain employs TRBV5-4 and TRBJ2-2; D may be TRBD2 (6 bases). The germline V gene encodes CDR1 SGHNT and CDR2 YYREEE (reference sequence). V lost 4 bases to trimming and J lost 6 bases, with 10 bases between them. The CDR3 totals 13 residues.

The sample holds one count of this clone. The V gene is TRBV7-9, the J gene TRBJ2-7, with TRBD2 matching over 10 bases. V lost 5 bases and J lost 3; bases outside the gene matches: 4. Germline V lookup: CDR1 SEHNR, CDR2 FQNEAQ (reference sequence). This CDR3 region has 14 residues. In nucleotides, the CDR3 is TGTGCCAGCAGCCCGGGACTAGCGTACTACGAGCAGTACTTC. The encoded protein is CASSPGLAYYEQYF. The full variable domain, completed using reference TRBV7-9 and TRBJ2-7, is DTGVSQNPRHKITKRGQNVTFRCDPISEHNRLYWYRQTLGQGPEFLTYFQNEAQLEKSRLLSDRFSAERPKGSFSTLEIQRTEQGDSAMYLCASSPGLAYYEQYFGPGTRLTVT.

The CDR3 DNA sequence: TGTGCCTGGAGTGTTTCCCACATTGGTGGTTCACCCCTCCACTTT. Amino acids: CAWSVSHIGGSPLHF. The rearrangement links TRBV30 to TRBJ1-6; D unclear. V shed 0 bases and J shed 9 bases, with 15 bases lying between them. CDR1 and CDR2 (germline): GTSNPN, SVGIG (reference sequence). This CDR3 is 15 amino acids long.

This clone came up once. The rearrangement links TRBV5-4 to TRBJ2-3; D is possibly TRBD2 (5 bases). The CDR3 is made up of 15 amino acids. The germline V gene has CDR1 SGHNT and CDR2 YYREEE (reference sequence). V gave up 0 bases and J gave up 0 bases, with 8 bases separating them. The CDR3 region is CASSLGLLSTDTQYF. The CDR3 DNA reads TGTGCCAGCAGCTTGGGACTACTCAGCACAGATACGCAGTATTTT. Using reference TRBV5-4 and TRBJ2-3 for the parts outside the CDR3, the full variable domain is ETGVTQSPTHLIKTRGQQVTLRCSSQSGHNTVSWYQQALGQGPQFIFQYYREEENGRGNFPPRFSGLQFPNYSSELNVNALELDDSALYLCASSLGLLSTDTQYFGPGTRLTVL.

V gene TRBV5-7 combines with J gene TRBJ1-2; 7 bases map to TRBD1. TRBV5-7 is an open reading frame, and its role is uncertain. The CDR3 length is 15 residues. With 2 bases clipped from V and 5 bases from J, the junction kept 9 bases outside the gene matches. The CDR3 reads CASSLTGQPGYGYTF. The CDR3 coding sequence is TGTGCCAGCAGCTTAACGGGACAGCCCGGGTATGGCTACACCTTC.

DNA of the CDR3: TGTGCCAGCAGCTTAGAGGGCGGGAGTGATTACGAGCAGTACTTC. Residues: CASSLEGGSDYEQYF. The chain uses TRBV7-2 and TRBJ2-7; 7 positions match TRBD2. J lost 4 bases, V lost 1 base, and 7 bases had no gene match. Germline V gene data show CDR1 as SGHTA and CDR2 as FQGNSA. This CDR3 is 15 amino acids long. Based on the CDR3 plus reference TRBV7-2 and TRBJ2-7, the full variable domain is GAGVSQSPSNKVTEKGKDVELRCDPISGHTALYWYRQSLGQGLEFLIYFQGNSAPDKSGLPSDRFSAERTGGSVSTLTIQRTQQEDSAVYLCASSLEGGSDYEQYFGPGTRLTVT.

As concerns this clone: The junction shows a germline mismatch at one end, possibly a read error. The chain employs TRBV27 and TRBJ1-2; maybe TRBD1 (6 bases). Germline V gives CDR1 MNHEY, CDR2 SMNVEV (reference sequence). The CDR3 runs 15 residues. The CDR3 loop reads CASSISRGYFKGYTF. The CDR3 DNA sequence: TGTGCCAGCAGTATATCCAGGGGTTACTTTAAAGGCTACACCTTC.

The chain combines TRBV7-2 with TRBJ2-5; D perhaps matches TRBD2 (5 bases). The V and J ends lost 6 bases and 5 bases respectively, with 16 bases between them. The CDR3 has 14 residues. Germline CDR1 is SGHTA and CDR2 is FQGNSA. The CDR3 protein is CASSRGILEETQYF. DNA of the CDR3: TGTGCCAGCAGTCGAGGGATATTGGAGGAGACCCAGTACTTC.

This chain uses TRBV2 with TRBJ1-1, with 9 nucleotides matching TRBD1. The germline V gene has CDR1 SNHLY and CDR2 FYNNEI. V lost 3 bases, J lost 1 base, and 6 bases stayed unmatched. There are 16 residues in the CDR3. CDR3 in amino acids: CASSEVTGGPNTEAFF. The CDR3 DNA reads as TGTGCCAGCAGTGAGGTGACAGGGGGACCGAACACTGAAGCTTTCTTT.

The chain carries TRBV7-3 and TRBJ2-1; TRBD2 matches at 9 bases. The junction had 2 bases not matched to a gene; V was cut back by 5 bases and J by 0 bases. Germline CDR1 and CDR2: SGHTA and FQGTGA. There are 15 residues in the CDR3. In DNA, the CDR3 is TGTGCCAGCAGCGATAGCGGGAGCTCCTACAATGAGCAGTTCTTC. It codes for CASSDSGSSYNEQFF.

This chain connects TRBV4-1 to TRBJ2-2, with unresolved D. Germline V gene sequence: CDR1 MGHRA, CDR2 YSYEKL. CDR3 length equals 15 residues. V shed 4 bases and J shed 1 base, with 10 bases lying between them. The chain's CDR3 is CASSRAQGNTGELFF. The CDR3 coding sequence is TGCGCCAGCAGCCGCGCACAAGGGAACACCGGGGAGCTGTTTTTT.

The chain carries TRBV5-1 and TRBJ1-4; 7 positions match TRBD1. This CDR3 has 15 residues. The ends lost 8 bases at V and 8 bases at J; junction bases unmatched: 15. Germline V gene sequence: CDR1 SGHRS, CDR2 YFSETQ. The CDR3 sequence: CASKSARDSVEKLFF. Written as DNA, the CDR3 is TGCGCCAGTAAAAGCGCCCGGGACAGCGTAGAAAAACTGTTTTTT.

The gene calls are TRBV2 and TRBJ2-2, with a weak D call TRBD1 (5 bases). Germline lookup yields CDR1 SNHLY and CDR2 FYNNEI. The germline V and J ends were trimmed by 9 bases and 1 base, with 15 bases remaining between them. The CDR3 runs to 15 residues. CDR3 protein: CARRRADRNTGELFF. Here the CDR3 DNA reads TGTGCCAGGCGCAGGGCAGATAGGAACACCGGGGAGCTGTTTTTT.

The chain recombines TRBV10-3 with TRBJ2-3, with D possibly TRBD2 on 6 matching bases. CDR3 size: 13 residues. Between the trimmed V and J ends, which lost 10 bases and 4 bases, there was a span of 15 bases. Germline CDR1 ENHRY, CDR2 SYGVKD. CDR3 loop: CATLAILSDTQYF. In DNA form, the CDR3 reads TGTGCCACGCTAGCGATCCTTTCAGATACGCAGTATTTT.

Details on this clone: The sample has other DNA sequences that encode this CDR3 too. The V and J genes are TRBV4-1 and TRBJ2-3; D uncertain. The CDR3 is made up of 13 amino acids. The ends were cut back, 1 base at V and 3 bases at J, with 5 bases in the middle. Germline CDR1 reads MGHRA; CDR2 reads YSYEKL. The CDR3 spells CASSQVGTDTQYF. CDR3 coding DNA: TGCGCCAGCAGCCAAGTAGGTACAGATACGCAGTATTTT.

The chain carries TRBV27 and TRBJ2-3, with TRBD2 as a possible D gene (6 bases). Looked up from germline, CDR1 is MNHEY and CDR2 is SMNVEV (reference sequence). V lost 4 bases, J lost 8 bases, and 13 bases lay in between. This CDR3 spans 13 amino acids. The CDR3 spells CASSSRDSTTQYF. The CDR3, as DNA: TGTGCCAGCAGTTCTCGGGACTCTACTACGCAGTATTTT.

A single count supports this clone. CDR3 in amino acids: CASSVWAGGAADTQYF. The CDR3 bases are TGTGCCAGCAGCGTATGGGCAGGGGGCGCGGCAGATACGCAGTATTTT. The chain carries TRBV9 and TRBJ2-3, with 8 bases that match TRBD1. Germline values: CDR1 SGDLS, CDR2 YYNGEE. The CDR3 totals 16 residues. V trimming: 1 base; J trimming: 4 bases; junction bases outside the gene matches: 8.

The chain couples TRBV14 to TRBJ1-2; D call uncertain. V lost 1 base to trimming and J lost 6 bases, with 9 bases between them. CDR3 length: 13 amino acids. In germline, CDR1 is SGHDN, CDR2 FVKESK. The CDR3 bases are TGTGCCAGCAGCCAAGGGCGGGCCGATGGCTACACCTTC. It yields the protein CASSQGRADGYTF.

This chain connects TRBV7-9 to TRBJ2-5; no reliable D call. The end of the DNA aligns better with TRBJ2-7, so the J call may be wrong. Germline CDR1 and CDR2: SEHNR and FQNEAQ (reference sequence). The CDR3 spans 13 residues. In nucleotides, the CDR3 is TGTGCCAGCAGCTTAGACCTCCGGGACGAGCAGTACTTC. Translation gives CASSLDLRDEQYF.

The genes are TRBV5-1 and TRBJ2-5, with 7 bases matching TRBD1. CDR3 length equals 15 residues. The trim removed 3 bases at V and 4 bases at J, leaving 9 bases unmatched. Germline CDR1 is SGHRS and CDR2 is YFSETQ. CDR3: CASSSRQGILETQYF. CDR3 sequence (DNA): TGCGCCAGCAGCTCCCGACAGGGAATATTAGAGACCCAGTACTTC. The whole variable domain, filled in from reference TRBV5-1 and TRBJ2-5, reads KAGVTQTPRYLIKTRGQQVTLSCSPISGHRSVSWYQQTPGQGLQFLFEYFSETQRNKGNFPGRFSGRQFSNSRSEMNVSTLELGDSALYLCASSSRQGILETQYFGPGTRLLVL.

The CDR3 DNA follows: TGTGCCAGCAGTTTTTCAATTGGCGGGACGGCCTACGAGCAGTACTTC. Protein product: CASSFSIGGTAYEQYF. The chain is built from TRBV27 and TRBJ2-7; weak D call: TRBD2 (6 bases). Germline CDR1 is MNHEY and CDR2 is SMNVEV (reference sequence). The CDR3 length is 16 residues. V lost 3 bases and J 2 bases, leaving 17 bases between the germline ends.

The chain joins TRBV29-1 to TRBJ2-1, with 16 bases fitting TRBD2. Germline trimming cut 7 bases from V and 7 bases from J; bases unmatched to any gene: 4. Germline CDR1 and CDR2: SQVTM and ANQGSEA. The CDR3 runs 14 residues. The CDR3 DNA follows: TGCAGCGGGGGACTAGCGGGAGGGCCAAATGAGCAGTTCTTC. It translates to CSGGLAGGPNEQFF.

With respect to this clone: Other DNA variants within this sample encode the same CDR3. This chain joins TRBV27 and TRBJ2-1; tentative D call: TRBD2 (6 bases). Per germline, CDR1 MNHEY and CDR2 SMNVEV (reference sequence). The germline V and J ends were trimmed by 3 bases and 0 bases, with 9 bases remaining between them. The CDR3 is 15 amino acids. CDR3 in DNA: TGTGCCAGCAGTTTGGGGACTCGCTCCTACAATGAGCAGTTCTTC. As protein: CASSLGTRSYNEQFF.

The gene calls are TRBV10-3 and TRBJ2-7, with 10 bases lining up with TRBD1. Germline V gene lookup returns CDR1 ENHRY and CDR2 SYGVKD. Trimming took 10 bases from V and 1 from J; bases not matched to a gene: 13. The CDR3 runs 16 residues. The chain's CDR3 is CANIKPGQGISYEQYF. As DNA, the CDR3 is TGTGCCAACATTAAACCGGGACAGGGGATTTCCTACGAGCAGTACTTC.

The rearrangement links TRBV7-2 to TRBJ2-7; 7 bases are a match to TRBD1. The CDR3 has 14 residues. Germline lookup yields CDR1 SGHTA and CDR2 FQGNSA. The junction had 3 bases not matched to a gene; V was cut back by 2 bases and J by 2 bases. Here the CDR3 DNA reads TGTGCCAGCAGCTTAATAACAGGGGCCTACGAGCAGTACTTC. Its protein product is CASSLITGAYEQYF.

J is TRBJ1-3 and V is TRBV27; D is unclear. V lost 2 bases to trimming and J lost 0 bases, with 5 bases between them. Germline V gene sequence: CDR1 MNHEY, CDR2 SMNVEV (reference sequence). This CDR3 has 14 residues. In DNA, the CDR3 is TGTGCCAGCAGTTTACACACCTCTGGAAACACCATATATTTT. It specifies CASSLHTSGNTIYF.

The DNA for the CDR3 is TGCGCCAGCAGCCAAGGGAGGACAGGGGACACCTTTTTTGGAACGCCCGGGGAGCTGTTTTTT. Its protein product is CASSQGRTGDTFFGTPGELFF. V and J are TRBV4-1 and TRBJ2-2; 9 positions agree with TRBD1. Germline V CDR1 and CDR2: MGHRA, YSYEKL. V trimming: 1 base; J trimming: 6 bases; junction bases outside the gene matches: 21. CDR3 length equals 21 residues.

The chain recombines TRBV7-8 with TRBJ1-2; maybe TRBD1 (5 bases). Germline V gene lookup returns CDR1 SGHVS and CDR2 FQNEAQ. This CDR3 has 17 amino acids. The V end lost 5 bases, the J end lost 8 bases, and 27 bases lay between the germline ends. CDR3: CASSPPPGTGRISGYTF. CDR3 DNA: TGTGCCAGCAGCCCCCCACCGGGGACGGGCAGAATATCAGGCTACACCTTC.

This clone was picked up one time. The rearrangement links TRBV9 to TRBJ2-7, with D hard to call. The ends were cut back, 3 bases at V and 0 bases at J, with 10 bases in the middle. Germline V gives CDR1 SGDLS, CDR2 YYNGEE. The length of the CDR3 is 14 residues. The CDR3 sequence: CASSGTMGSYEQYF. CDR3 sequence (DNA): TGTGCCAGCAGCGGAACTATGGGCTCCTACGAGCAGTACTTC.